The entry below gives a single T cell receptor beta chain sequence along with its context. This receptor's antigen is unknown. No qualities accompany the bases; no much larger clone lies one base away. The healthy controls were 37 blood donors, and the buffy coats of these donors were supplied by the Finnish Red Cross blood service. All TCR-sequenced material derived from peripheral blood: patient blood samples and healthy donor buffy coats. Peripheral blood mononuclear cells were isolated by Ficoll-Hypaque gradient centrifugation. Magnetic purification was used to isolate CD4+ cells from the buffy coats of the healthy controls. Genomic DNA was extracted using the Gentra Puregene Cell and Tissue kit, and a Qubit 2.0 fluorometer was used to quantify it. The junction shows trimming of 0 bases on V and 5 bases on J, and the gene matches do not reach 3 bases of it. CDR1 and CDR2 are read off the germline V gene as SGDLS and YYNGEE. Taken from cysteine to phenylalanine, the CDR3 has 15 residues. Only CDR3 DNA is held: 45 bases, read in frame from base 1.

The source of the sample is a study of STAT5B mutations in CD4+ large granular lymphocyte leukemia (dated by TCRdb to between 2021 and 2024). With respect to the entire study: Among the healthy controls, the CDR3 'QG' motif was associated with a particular HLA allele. The purity of purified fractions was confirmed by flow cytometry on FACSCanto II or FACSVerse to exceed 95% among lymphocytes. The TCRbeta repertoires of CD4+ T-cell large granular lymphocyte leukemia patients were compared with the TCRbeta repertoires of healthy blood donors.

Overall results and qualifications from the work: Main leukemic clonotypes were private to each patient, although roughly 24% of the main leukemic clonotypes were found at low frequency in the non-leukemic repertoires of other patients. Enrichment of TRBV06-family usage was observed among the top patient clones (8/27) relative to healthy controls (2/35). Data were not HLA-matched; higher clonality in CD4+ versus CD8+ T-LGLL could reflect the relatively small sample size. CD4-sorted patient repertoires appeared more clonal than healthy CD4+ repertoires, and this difference persisted after removing the putative leukemic clones.

TCRbeta rearrangements were sequenced from genomic DNA using the immunoSEQ assay at survey resolution. As for how the authors treated the data: In the TCR sequencing data, the lowest productive clonotype frequency that could be detected was 2.59 x 10-5. Analyses included only productive TCRbeta rearrangements, meaning complete and in-frame sequences. The clonality of each sample was calculated as Simpson clonality in the immunoSEQ Analyzer version 3.0. Based on frequency, clones were grouped as very rare, small, medium, large (1-20%) or hyperexpanded (>20%). Generation probabilities were estimated with OLGA 1.2.3, V-gene circos plots were made with VDJtools, specificities were searched in VDJdb, and CDR3 motifs were identified with GLIPH. Sourced from immuneACCESS, this table was stored by TCRdb with only in-frame sequences that have V and J called. A share of the clones is absent; for the studies checked, an unresolved V gene accounts for under half, and the remainder has no known explanation. The V and J calls and clone size are taken from that table; D and trimming were inferred from the DNA. The sample table records about 33,000 clones; about four fifths of these occur just once. Jointly, the top ten make up 4.4% of the sample.

The chain joins TRBV9 to TRBJ2-1, and 9 junctional nucleotides match TRBD2. The sample comprised CD4+ T cells from blood buffy coats. This TCR was sampled from a human donor in good health. CDR3 region: CASSVGGTSNNEQFF. The base sequence is TGTGCCAGCAGCGTAGGAGGGACTAGCAACAATGAGCAGTTCTTC.